Sequencing of this T cell receptor beta chain was carried out in a study of tumor-infiltrating lymphocytes in oesophageal squamous cell carcinoma. The V gene's germline CDR1 is MNHNS and CDR2 SASEGT. This CDR3 has 12 residues. One entry per CDR3 protein, called by TCRdb with MiXCR from the PCR reads. The sample shows over 9,500 distinct CDR3 sequences, roughly 50% of them seen only once. The sequenced sample was esophageal tumor tissue. This sequence was found in a male donor with esophageal squamous cell carcinoma. The V gene is TRBV6-1, the J gene TRBJ2-5, with 7 bases identical to TRBD2. The J call is doubtful: the DNA matches TRBJ2-7 better. CDR3 nucleotide sequence: TGTGCCAGCAGCCGACTAGCTGACGAGCAGTACTTC. Its translation: CASSRLADEQYF.